These 8 T cell receptor beta chains came from one sample sequenced in a study of long-term antiretroviral therapy in people with HIV. With survey level as its setting, the immunoSEQ assay was v3.0. Clones were sequenced by immunoSEQ multiplex PCR, and TCRdb holds only the in-frame ones, with some missing. This table holds 35,000 to 45,000 clones, 83% found once. Sample: unsorted PBMCs, taken 1 year after starting antiretroviral therapy. Every receptor here comes from a man in his late teens or twenties with HIV.

The genes are TRBV6-6 and TRBJ1-2, with 10 bases fitting TRBD1. Germline CDR1 and CDR2: MNHNY and SVGAGI (reference sequence). With 6 bases clipped from V and 8 bases from J, the junction kept 12 bases outside the gene matches. The CDR3 extends over 15 amino acids. CDR3 sequence: CASSEPGQGTLGYTF. The CDR3 DNA sequence: TGTGCCAGCAGCGAACCGGGACAGGGGACCCTAGGCTACACCTTC.

In its sample, this clone was seen a few times. This chain joins TRBV7-8 and TRBJ1-5; 8 bases map to TRBD1. J gave up 6 bases and V 1 base, and 5 bases lay outside the gene matches. CDR3 length: 15 residues. The germline V gene encodes CDR1 SGHVS and CDR2 FQNEAQ. CDR3 sequence (DNA): TGTGCCAGCAGCTTAGGAGGACAGGGCCCTCAGCCCCAGCATTTT. Protein product: CASSLGGQGPQPQHF.

The chain recombines TRBV28 with TRBJ2-1; 9 nucleotides match TRBD2. Germline-derived CDR1 and CDR2 are MDHEN and SYDVKM. CDR3 length: 17 residues. V trimming: 8 bases; J trimming: 0 bases; junction bases outside the gene matches: 11. DNA for the CDR3: TGTGCCAGCGCTTACGGGCGGGAGGGGTTCTCCTACAATGAGCAGTTCTTC. The encoded protein is CASAYGREGFSYNEQFF.

V usage is TRBV19 and J usage is TRBJ2-1; D is unclear. V lost 3 bases to trimming and J lost 4 bases, with 10 bases between them. There are 14 residues in the CDR3. The V gene's germline CDR1 is LNHDA and CDR2 SQIVND (reference sequence). The CDR3 is CASSMVRLYNEQFF. CDR3 in DNA: TGTGCCAGTAGTATGGTGAGACTTTACAATGAGCAGTTCTTC.

The CDR3 sequence is CASSMRARTDTQYF. The CDR3 region has the DNA TGTGCCAGTAGTATGCGGGCCCGCACAGATACGCAGTATTTT. This chain connects TRBV19 to TRBJ2-3; weak D call: TRBD2 (5 bases). Trimming pared 3 bases from V and 1 base from J, leaving 8 bases between. Germline CDR1 is LNHDA and CDR2 is SQIVND (reference sequence). CDR3 length: 14 residues.

The DNA for the CDR3 is TGTGCCAGCAGGTCCGGGACAGGGTCCTACGAGCAGTACTTC. Translation: CASRSGTGSYEQYF. The V gene is TRBV6-5, the J gene TRBJ2-7, with 9 positions matching TRBD1. J lost 1 base, V lost 6 bases, and 4 bases had no gene match. This CDR3 is 14 amino acids long. CDR1 MNHEY and CDR2 SVGAGI come from the germline V gene.

The chain carries TRBV19 and TRBJ2-5; 10 bases are a match to TRBD1. The CDR3 extends over 16 amino acids. The junction had 10 bases not matched to a gene; V was cut back by 0 bases and J by 9 bases. Germline V gives CDR1 LNHDA, CDR2 SQIVND (reference sequence). CDR3 in amino acids: CASSIDAGTGVRAQYF. CDR3 nucleotides: TGTGCCAGTAGTATAGATGCCGGGACAGGGGTCCGGGCCCAGTACTTC.

This clone was seen a few times. The V gene is TRBV5-6, the J gene TRBJ2-2; the D gene is possibly TRBD1 (6 bases). Germline assignment: CDR1 SGHDT and CDR2 YYEEEE. The CDR3 is 14 residues long. V lost 2 bases and J 6 bases, leaving 11 bases between the germline ends. This CDR3 reads CASSFAGEAGELFF. The CDR3, as DNA: TGTGCCAGCAGCTTCGCAGGGGAAGCCGGGGAGCTGTTTTTT.